These 4 T cell receptor beta chains originate from one sample sequenced in a study of blood T cells in healthy people across ages. Together with a sample-barcoded 5' primer, a J-beta primer mix was included in a second PCR lasting about 6 to 12 cycles. TCRdb itself ran the 5' RACE reads through MiXCR, one entry per CDR3 protein. The sample has fewer than 800,000 distinct CDR3 sequences, over 45% seen once. Sequenced input: blood. These receptors were collected from a woman aged 60-75 years in good health.

This clonotype was recorded a few times. The chain is built from TRBV7-2 and TRBJ2-1; 12 nucleotides match TRBD2. This CDR3 spans 16 amino acids. CDR1 is SGHTA, CDR2 FQGNSA, per germline. Trimming took 0 bases from V and 7 from J; bases not matched to a gene: 4. CDR3 nucleotide sequence: TGTGCCAGCAGCTTAGCACCTAGCGGGGGGGCTAATGAGCAGTTCTTC. Translation: CASSLAPSGGANEQFF.

CDR3 sequence reads: CASSSRVTPPSTDTQYF. CDR3 DNA: TGTGCCAGCAGTTCGCGCGTGACTCCGCCTAGCACAGATACGCAGTATTTT. V usage is TRBV27 and J usage is TRBJ2-3; D remains ambiguous. V was clipped by 4 bases and J by 0 bases, with 17 bases between them. The CDR3 contains 17 residues. Germline CDR1 is MNHEY and CDR2 is SMNVEV (reference sequence).

This chain links TRBV20-1 with TRBJ2-5; no clear D. Germline V gives CDR1 DFQATT, CDR2 SNEGSKA (reference sequence). The CDR3 runs 12 residues. The V end lost 5 bases, the J end lost 1 base, and 8 bases lay between the germline ends. For the CDR3, the DNA is TGCAGTGCTGTACCTCGCCAAGAGACCCAGTACTTC. Translating gives CSAVPRQETQYF.

This rearrangement joins TRBV4-2 to TRBJ2-7; 10 bases map to TRBD2. This CDR3 region has 15 residues. CDR1 LGHNA and CDR2 YNFKEQ come from the germline V gene. Unmatched junction bases numbered 5, after V lost 2 bases and J lost 4 bases. The CDR3 reads CASSQTGTSDYEQYF. The DNA for the CDR3 is TGTGCCAGCAGCCAAACCGGGACTAGCGATTACGAGCAGTACTTC.